This T cell receptor beta chain was documented in a study of early T cells in non-severe SARS-CoV-2 infection. The study's findings and limits: Clonotype matching in VDJdb favored anti-spike CD8 responses and did not capture private and CD4 specificities.

This clonotype was detected many times. Its antigen remains unidentified. TCRdb reprocessed the 5' RACE reads via MiXCR and lists one record per CDR3 protein. Altogether 55,000 to 65,000 distinct CDR3 sequences are present, about a tenth being singletons, with the ten largest covering 1.5% to 2%. The sample comprised whole blood. The source of this sequence is an adult who was a healthcare worker with PCR-confirmed SARS-CoV-2 infection or an uninfected control (not recorded which).

Here the CDR3 reads CASTIPWGGEKETQYF. The DNA of the CDR3 is TGTGCCAGCACCATCCCCTGGGGGGGCGAGAAAGAGACCCAGTACTTC. The chain recombines TRBV7-6 with TRBJ2-5; D possibly corresponds to TRBD2 (7 bases). Germline CDR1 SGHVS, CDR2 FNYEAQ. The CDR3 extends over 16 amino acids. Trimming removed 7 bases from V and 3 bases from J, with 21 bases in between. The whole variable domain, remainder taken from reference TRBV7-6 and TRBJ2-5, is GAGVSQSPRYKVTKRGQDVALRCDPISGHVSLYWYRQALGQGPEFLTYFNYEAQQDKSGLPNDRFSAERPEGSISTLTIQRTEQRDSAMYRCASTIPWGGEKETQYFGPGTRLLVL.